The subject of this entry is one TCR beta chain. Trimming removed 0 bases from V and 5 bases from J; junction bases left unmatched: 7. Germline values: CDR1 MGHRA, CDR2 YSYEKL. CDR3 size: 17 residues. Here immunoSEQ multiplex PCR was the method, and the copy in TCRdb shows in-frame clones only, minus some. Altogether about 660,000 clones are present, 88% being singletons, with the ten largest covering about 0.01%. This record comes from a study of shared T cell receptors in the human thymus. The sample was also linked to a second study, of human thymus T cells.

This sequence was found in a boy younger than two with a congenital heart defect. The sequenced material came from thymocytes. The V call is TRBV4-1, the J call TRBJ2-3; TRBD2 matches 11 bases. CDR3 coding DNA: TGCGCCAGCAGCCAAGAATCTCTAGCGGGAGGCCAAGATACGCAGTATTTT. Translation gives CASSQESLAGGQDTQYF.